The clone carrying this TCR beta chain was recorded at least ten times. Its antigen is unknown. Absent ophthalmopathy progression within 18 months defined stable Graves' hyperthyroidism. Patients having uncontrolled infection, another autoimmune disease, pregnancy or lactation were not included. The record originates from a study of T cells in Graves' hyperthyroidism and ophthalmopathy. RNA transcripts served as the template for amplifying TCR beta CDR3 regions. First-round RT-PCR of the TCR CDR3 relied on the HTBI primer set. MiXCR was run by TCRdb on the multiplex PCR reads, yielding one entry per CDR3 protein. The data contain hundreds of thousands of distinct CDR3 sequences, roughly 32% of them singletons. The germline V and J ends were trimmed by 7 bases and 6 bases, with 25 bases remaining between them. CDR3 size: 17 residues. The germline V gene encodes CDR1 SNHLY and CDR2 FYNNEI. Regarding the study as a whole: Most thyroid-expanded clonotypes above 0.001 were also found in blood.

The sequencing sample was made of blood. The chain uses TRBV2 and TRBJ1-3; perhaps TRBD1 as D (6 bases). The receptor comes from a woman between 40 and 55 years old with Graves' hyperthyroidism. CDR3 sequence: CASIPLGNRAEENTIYF. The DNA of the CDR3 is TGTGCCAGCATCCCCTTGGGGAACAGGGCAGAGGAAAACACCATATATTTT.